The clone carrying this TCR beta chain was detected only a few times. Antigen unknown. What was sequenced were expressed TCRB transcripts, since all of the isolated RNA had been reverse transcribed. Read counts averaged roughly 4 million for samples of naive, central memory and regulatory T cells. Method: immunoSEQ multiplex PCR; TCRdb's copy keeps in-frame clones and lacks some. The data contain 200,000 to 300,000 clones, roughly 22% of them singletons. Trimming took 3 bases from V and 7 from J; bases not matched to a gene: 7. The CDR3 covers 15 residues. Per the germline V gene, CDR1 is MDHEN and CDR2 is SYDVKM. This sample was included in a study of beta chain features in type 1 diabetes. Study results and limitations: For TCRB rearrangement, an influence of HLA type remained unresolved here. There were fewer insertions and more deletions at the VDJ junctions of type 1 diabetes patients. When Type 1 diabetes patients were examined, their TCRB CDR3s proved moderately but significantly shorter in all four CD4+ subsets.

Populations obtained by sorting all exceeded 95% purity. Sample: naive CD4+ T cells from blood. V gene TRBV28 combines with J gene TRBJ2-1; 9 nucleotides line up with TRBD1. The sequence came from a middle-aged woman with type 1 diabetes. The CDR3 region is CASSLFGTGRNEQFF. CDR3 DNA: TGTGCCAGCAGTTTGTTTGGGACAGGGCGGAATGAGCAGTTCTTC.